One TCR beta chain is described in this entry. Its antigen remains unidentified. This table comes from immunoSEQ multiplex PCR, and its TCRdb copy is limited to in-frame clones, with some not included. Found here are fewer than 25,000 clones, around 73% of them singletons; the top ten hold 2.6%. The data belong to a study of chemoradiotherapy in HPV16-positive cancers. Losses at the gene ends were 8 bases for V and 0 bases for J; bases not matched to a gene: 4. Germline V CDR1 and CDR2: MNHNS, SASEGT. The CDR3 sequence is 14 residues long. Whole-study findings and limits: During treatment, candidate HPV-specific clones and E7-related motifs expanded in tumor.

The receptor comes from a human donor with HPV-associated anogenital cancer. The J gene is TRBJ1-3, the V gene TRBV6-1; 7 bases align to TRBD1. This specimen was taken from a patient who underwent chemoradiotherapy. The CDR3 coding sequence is TGTGCCAGCGTCAGGGGGGGCTCTGGAAACACCATATATTTT. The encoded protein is CASVRGGSGNTIYF.